Included here is one T cell receptor beta chain sequence, with context. Its antigen is currently unknown. The entry originates in a study of CD8 T cells in Susac syndrome. Study overall: When blood was drawn, the patients with Susac syndrome were therapy-naive, on corticosteroids, or on intravenous immunoglobulin alone.

Study conclusions and caveats: In total CD8+ repertoires, sixteen Susac-specific public clones were found, and CD8+ TEMRA repertoires had about five.

Random hexamers were used to reverse transcribe an amount of roughly 0.45 to 1 ug RNA. Each CDR3 protein gets one entry after TCRdb re-called the immunoSEQ multiplex PCR reads with MiXCR. The sample records 75,000 to 95,000 distinct CDR3 sequences, roughly 94% being singletons. Sequencing of TCR beta was undertaken in CD8+ and CD4+ T cells derived from blood. Looked up from germline, CDR1 is MDHEN and CDR2 is SYDVKM. V gave up 7 bases and J gave up 3 bases; unmatched junction bases: 5. This CDR3 region has 13 residues. The TCR comes from a human donor with Susac syndrome. This chain connects TRBV28 to TRBJ2-7; 8 bases fit TRBD1. The sample taken for sequencing was CD8+ T cells from PBMCs. The CDR3 bases are TGTGCCAGCACGGGACAGGTTCTCTACGAGCAGTACTTC. This encodes CASTGQVLYEQYF.